This T cell receptor (beta chain) was profiled in a study of blood T cell repertoires in COVID-19. Across the study: Samples of COVID-19 (acute and convalescent) were obtained from the United States, Italy and Spain. The cDNA or gDNA used as material had been derived from T cells, B-cell-depleted T cells, or PBMCs.

In the study's own analysis: Amplified reference gene primers provided the basis for estimating nucleated cell counts. Repertoires were generated with immunoSEQ multiplex PCR, while TCRdb's copy carries only in-frame clones and drops some. V and J calls and clone size are copied from that table; D and trimming were computed from the DNA. The sample records about 250,000 clones, approximately 84% being singletons. The sequenced material came from peripheral blood. This clonotype was obtained from a man over 45 with acute or convalescent COVID-19.

The CDR3 nucleotides read TGCGCCAGCAGCTCGCAGGGGGCGGGGACTGAAGCTTTCTTT. Its translation: CASSSQGAGTEAFF. V usage is TRBV5-1 and J usage is TRBJ1-1, with 8 bases lining up with TRBD1. Germline CDR1 and CDR2: SGHRS and YFSETQ. Trimming at V came to 3 bases and at J to 5 bases, leaving 6 bases not matched to a gene. This CDR3 is 14 amino acids long.